The 5 T cell receptor beta chains listed next were all sequenced from one sample in a study of T cells after posttransplantation cyclophosphamide. Using immunoSEQ multiplex PCR, the repertoire was profiled, and TCRdb retains in-frame clones only, with some absent. The sample lists approximately 3,800 clones; about 70% were seen once. Treatment was busulfan-fludarabine conditioning, a marrow graft, and cyclophosphamide on days +3 and +4. Sequenced material: CD8+ T cells sorted from PBMCs, taken 950 to 1,200 days after allogeneic stem cell transplant with posttransplant cyclophosphamide. All receptors come from a female patient in her 40s who received an allogeneic stem cell transplant from a related donor, was CMV-positive, and had no GVHD. Some T cells may be supplied by the graft donor.

The rearrangement uses TRBV10-3 and TRBJ1-2; TRBD1 agrees at 11 bases. Germline assignment: CDR1 ENHRY and CDR2 SYGVKD. The CDR3 has 15 amino acids. V was clipped by 4 bases and J by 3 bases; unmatched bases: 4. This chain's CDR3 is CAISVDRGPDYGYTF. The CDR3 region has the DNA TGTGCCATCAGTGTGGACAGGGGGCCGGACTATGGCTACACCTTC.

The chain employs TRBV27 and TRBJ2-7, with D possibly being TRBD2 (7 bases). The CDR3 length is 17 residues. Germline V CDR1 and CDR2: MNHEY, SMNVEV (reference sequence). Trimming removed 7 bases from V and 3 bases from J, with 25 bases in between. This CDR3 is CASMVRGGGGANYEQYF. CDR3 nucleotide sequence: TGTGCCAGCATGGTTAGGGGGGGCGGGGGAGCAAACTACGAGCAGTACTTC.

This chain links TRBV7-9 with TRBJ1-1; the D gene is possibly TRBD1 (5 bases). This CDR3 has 14 amino acids. The germline V gene has CDR1 SEHNR and CDR2 FQNEAQ (reference sequence). V dropped 2 bases and J dropped 3 bases, with 10 bases sitting between them. Written as DNA, the CDR3 is TGTGCCAGCAGCTTATCCGGGGGTGACACTGAAGCTTTCTTT. Translating gives CASSLSGGDTEAFF.

This chain connects TRBV5-6 to TRBJ2-7; D gene uncertain. This CDR3 has 14 amino acids. In germline, CDR1 is SGHDT, CDR2 YYEEEE. V was cut by 4 bases and J by 3 bases, with 14 bases left in between. The CDR3 loop is CASSPPNEFYEQYF. The CDR3 DNA is TGTGCCAGCAGCCCACCCAATGAGTTCTACGAGCAGTACTTC. Supplemented by reference TRBV5-6 and TRBJ2-7, the full variable domain reads DAGVTQSPTHLIKTRGQQVTLRCSPKSGHDTVSWYQQALGQGPQFIFQYYEEEERQRGNFPDRFSGHQFPNYSSELNVNALLLGDSALYLCASSPPNEFYEQYFGPGTRLTVT.

This clone has just a few counts. Other DNA sequences in this sample translate to the same CDR3. The chain links TRBV9 to TRBJ2-7, with a tentative D call TRBD1 (6 bases). CDR1 and CDR2 (germline): SGDLS, YYNGEE. There are 15 residues in the CDR3. V lost 8 bases to trimming and J lost 4 bases, with 22 bases between them. The CDR3 region has the DNA TGTGCCAGTTTTTTCGAGCAGGGGACGGCATACGAGCAGTACTTC. Translated: CASFFEQGTAYEQYF.